This T cell receptor (beta chain) was sequenced during a study of cytomegalovirus exposure and HLA in healthy donors. The wider study: From donors who were HLA-typed, an early data release held approximately 80 million unique TCRs.

PCR was performed using 60 Vbeta and 13 Jbeta primers. In the original workflow: The count from a later analysis was 65 million to 90 million unique TCR beta chains, 9 million to 12 million of them shared. Here immunoSEQ multiplex PCR was the method, and the copy in TCRdb shows in-frame clones only, minus some. V, J and clone size reflect that table, while D and trimming were determined from the DNA. Of about 150,000 clones in the sample, around 80% were seen once. Germline V gene sequence: CDR1 SGHAT, CDR2 FQNNGV. CDR3 length: 14 amino acids. The study's findings and limits: Later work showed greater clonal expansion in HLA-associated TCR beta chains than in equally common others.

To note about this clone: Its antigen is unidentified.

The rearrangement joins TRBV11-2 to TRBJ2-5; 8 bases line up with TRBD2. Judging by the DNA end, TRBJ2-7 fits better; the J call may be wrong. This TCR came from a young woman in good health and CMV-seronegative. The sequenced sample was PBMCs. In DNA, the CDR3 is TGTGCCAGCAGCACCGTCGGGGGGGTCTACGAGCAGTACTTC. Encoded protein: CASSTVGGVYEQYF.